The 23 T cell receptor beta chains below all came from one sample that was sequenced in a study of T cells expressing NK-cell markers. TCRdb re-called the 5' RACE reads; every CDR3 protein appears as one record, without DNA. The clone table shows some 500,000 distinct CDR3 sequences, with the ten largest holding around 1.4%. Sequencing input: blood T cells: a sorted CD56 or NKG2C T cell subset, CD4+ or CD8+ T cells, or bulk PBMC T cells (not recorded which). The receptor set was obtained from a woman aged 45-65 years in good health.

V and J are TRBV20-1 and TRBJ2-1; checking the TCRdb D call of TRBD1 is not possible without DNA. The CDR3 contains 14 residues. Germline V gives CDR1 DFQATT, CDR2 SNEGSKA (reference sequence). CDR3: CSAEGQARYNEQFF.

The chain uses TRBV12-3 or TRBV12-4 and TRBJ2-1; TCRdb returns TRBD2, unconfirmable since there is no DNA. The CDR3 covers 14 residues. CDR3 residues: CASRRTSGYNEQFF.

This rearrangement joins TRBV5-1 to TRBJ2-1; the D call of TRBD1 rests on TCRdb alone, since no DNA is present to check it. The length of the CDR3 is 15 residues. CDR1 SGHRS and CDR2 YFSETQ come from the germline V gene. The CDR3 is CASSLTGTVYNEQFF.

The chain carries TRBV7-2 and TRBJ2-7; absent DNA, TCRdb's TRBD1 call cannot be checked. CDR1 and CDR2 from the germline V gene are SGHTA and FQGNSA. The CDR3 covers 15 residues. CDR3 sequence reads: CASSEPGGPHREQYF.

The CDR3 reads CASSKLGSSYEQYF. V and J are TRBV9 and TRBJ2-7. This CDR3 comprises 14 residues. Germline CDR1 SGDLS, CDR2 YYNGEE. The full variable domain, completed using reference TRBV9 and TRBJ2-7, is DSGVTQTPKHLITATGQRVTLRCSPRSGDLSVYWYQQSLDQGLQFLIQYYNGEERAKGNILERFSAQQFPDLHSELNLSSLELGDSALYFCASSKLGSSYEQYFGPGTRLTVT.

The chain has TRBV12-3 or TRBV12-4 and TRBJ2-5; with no DNA, the TCRdb D assignment of TRBD1 cannot be verified. The CDR3 is 16 residues long. The CDR3 spells CASAFNRGASKETQYF.

This sequence joins TRBV25-1 and TRBJ2-1; TCRdb outputs TRBD2, but without DNA this stays unchecked. The CDR3 extends over 13 amino acids. In germline, CDR1 is MGHDK, CDR2 SYGVNS. CDR3 sequence: CASSDWTYNEQFF.

The V call is TRBV7-2, the J call TRBJ2-7; the TRBD2 assignment by TCRdb is unverifiable without DNA. CDR3 length: 12 residues. Germline CDR1 is SGHTA and CDR2 is FQGNSA. CDR3: CASSFVRARQYF.

The chain couples TRBV29-1 to TRBJ1-1; absent DNA, TCRdb's TRBD1 call cannot be checked. The CDR3 sequence is 18 residues long. Germline V gene sequence: CDR1 SQVTM, CDR2 ANQGSEA. The CDR3 sequence: CSVEDWRDTTMMNTEAFF.

V gene TRBV5-1 combines with J gene TRBJ1-3. Germline V gene sequence: CDR1 SGHRS, CDR2 YFSETQ. The CDR3 runs 14 residues. The chain's CDR3 is CASSLDNPGNTIYF.

V usage is TRBV28 and J usage is TRBJ1-5; lacking DNA, the TRBD1 call made by TCRdb goes unchecked. Per germline, CDR1 MDHEN and CDR2 SYDVKM. The CDR3 contains 18 residues. The CDR3 here is CASSLLQGFGVSNQPQHF. Full variable domain (rest looked up from reference TRBV28 and TRBJ1-5): DVKVTQSSRYLVKRTGEKVFLECVQDMDHENMFWYRQDPGLGLRLIYFSYDVKMKEKGDIPEGYSVSREKKERFSLILESASTNQTSMYLCASSLLQGFGVSNQPQHFGDGTRLSIL.

This CDR3 reads CASSESQGVSTDTQYF. This rearrangement joins TRBV25-1 to TRBJ2-3; no DNA is available, so the TRBD1 call from TCRdb remains unchecked. The CDR3 length is 16 residues. Germline lookup yields CDR1 MGHDK and CDR2 SYGVNS.

The CDR3 region is CASSPLGSYGYTF. The chain couples TRBV14 to TRBJ1-2. Germline V gene data show CDR1 as SGHDN and CDR2 as FVKESK. The CDR3 loop spans 13 amino acids.

This chain connects TRBV12-3 or TRBV12-4 to TRBJ2-3; with no DNA, the TCRdb D assignment of TRBD2 cannot be verified. CDR3 length: 12 residues. CDR3: CASILAGGNPHF.

The chain joins TRBV7-3 to TRBJ1-1; TCRdb lists TRBD1, though no DNA is available to test this call. The CDR3 is 11 amino acids. The germline CDR1 and CDR2 sequences are SGHTA and FQGTGA. The chain's CDR3 is CASSSLGEAFF.

The V gene is TRBV20-1, the J gene TRBJ1-5; TCRdb's assignment of TRBD1 cannot be checked, as there is no DNA. Germline loops: CDR1 DFQATT, CDR2 SNEGSKA (reference sequence). The CDR3 has 15 residues. The CDR3 here is CSASTPGQGSQPQHF.

V and J are TRBV12-3 or TRBV12-4 and TRBJ2-3; TCRdb picks TRBD2, but there is no DNA to check that call. The CDR3 extends over 16 amino acids. The CDR3 reads CASTVRLAGNTDTQYF.

The rearrangement links TRBV4-1 to TRBJ2-1; TCRdb designates TRBD2, a call that cannot be tested without DNA. Per germline, CDR1 MGHRA and CDR2 YSYEKL. This CDR3 contains 16 residues. The CDR3 here is CASSQPATSDRHEQFF.

The chain employs TRBV5-1 and TRBJ1-6; TCRdb indicates TRBD1, and absent DNA this call remains unverified. Germline lookup yields CDR1 SGHRS and CDR2 YFSETQ. CDR3 length: 16 residues. CDR3 region: CASRQSSGVHNSPLHF. Full variable domain (rest looked up from reference TRBV5-1 and TRBJ1-6): KAGVTQTPRYLIKTRGQQVTLSCSPISGHRSVSWYQQTPGQGLQFLFEYFSETQRNKGNFPGRFSGRQFSNSRSEMNVSTLELGDSALYLCASRQSSGVHNSPLHFGNGTRLTVT.

The chain carries TRBV28 and TRBJ2-3; absent DNA, TCRdb's TRBD1 call cannot be checked. Germline V gene sequence: CDR1 MDHEN, CDR2 SYDVKM. The CDR3 extends over 15 amino acids. This CDR3 is CASSPTGGSSDTQYF.

The V and J genes are TRBV6-2 or TRBV6-3 and TRBJ2-5. The CDR3 totals 14 residues. Germline V gene lookup returns CDR1 MNHEY and CDR2 SVGEGT. The CDR3 sequence is CASSYSRRSETQYF.

The V gene is TRBV20-1, the J gene TRBJ2-3; TCRdb lists TRBD2, though no DNA is available to test this call. Germline CDR1 reads DFQATT; CDR2 reads SNEGSKA (reference sequence). This CDR3 contains 15 residues. Here the CDR3 reads CSATQLAGGADTQYF.

The chain recombines TRBV5-6 with TRBJ2-1; TCRdb picks TRBD1, but there is no DNA to check that call. Per the germline V gene, CDR1 is SGHDT and CDR2 is YYEEEE. The CDR3 loop spans 15 amino acids. The CDR3 reads CASSLRLGAYNEQFF.